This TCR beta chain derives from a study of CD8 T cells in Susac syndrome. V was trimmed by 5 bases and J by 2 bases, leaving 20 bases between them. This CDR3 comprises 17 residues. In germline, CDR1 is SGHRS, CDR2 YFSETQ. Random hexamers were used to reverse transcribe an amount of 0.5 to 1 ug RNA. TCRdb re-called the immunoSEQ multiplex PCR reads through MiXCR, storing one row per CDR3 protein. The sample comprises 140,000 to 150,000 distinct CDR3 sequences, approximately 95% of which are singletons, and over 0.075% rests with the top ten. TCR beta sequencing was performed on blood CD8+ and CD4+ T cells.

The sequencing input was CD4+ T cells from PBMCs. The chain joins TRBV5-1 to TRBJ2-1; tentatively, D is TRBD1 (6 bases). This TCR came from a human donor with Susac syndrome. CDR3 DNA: TGCGCCAGCAGGCGGCCGGGACAAGGAAGCACCTACAATGAGCAGTTCTTC. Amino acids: CASRRPGQGSTYNEQFF.